This T cell receptor beta chain was sequenced in a study of T cell responses to AZD1222 COVID-19 vaccine. For the study at large: Second-dose intervals of approximately 4 or approximately 12 weeks were pooled. Study-wide findings and caveats: It should be noted that donors were predominantly white British and more often female, and clonal diversity was possibly underestimated.

The CDR3 length is 15 residues. Trimming left V 6 bases short and J 7 bases short, with 21 bases between. Germline loops: CDR1 MDHEN, CDR2 SYDVKM. As regards this clone: Antigen unknown.

Some clones are missing from TCRdb's copy, which holds only in-frame ones; the method was immunoSEQ multiplex PCR. The sample lists under 200,000 clones; over 90% were seen once. The gene calls are TRBV28 and TRBJ1-1; D might be TRBD1 (5 bases). This TCR was sampled from an adult in good health. The sequences come from peripheral blood, collected on day 0 of AZD1222 vaccination. The CDR3 protein is CASRGDGGGMGEAFF. The CDR3 DNA follows: TGTGCCAGCAGGGGGGACGGCGGGGGAATGGGTGAAGCTTTCTTT.